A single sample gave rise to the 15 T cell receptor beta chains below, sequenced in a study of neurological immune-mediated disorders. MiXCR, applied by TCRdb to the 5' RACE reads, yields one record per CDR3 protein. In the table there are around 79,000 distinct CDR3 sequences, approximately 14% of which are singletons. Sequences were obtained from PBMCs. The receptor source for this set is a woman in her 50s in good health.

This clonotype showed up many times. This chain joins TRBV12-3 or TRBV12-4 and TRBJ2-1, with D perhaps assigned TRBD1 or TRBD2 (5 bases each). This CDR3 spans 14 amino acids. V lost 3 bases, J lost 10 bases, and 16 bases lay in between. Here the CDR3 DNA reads TGTGCCAGCAGTTTCCGACACGGGACCGTGGAGCAGTTCTTC. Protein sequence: CASSFRHGTVEQFF.

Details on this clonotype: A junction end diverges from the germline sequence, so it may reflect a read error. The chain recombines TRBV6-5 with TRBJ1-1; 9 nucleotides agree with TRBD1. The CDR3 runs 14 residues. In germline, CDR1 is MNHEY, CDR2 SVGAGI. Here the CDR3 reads CAITLNRGQTEAFF. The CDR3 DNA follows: TGCGCCATCACCCTGAACAGGGGGCAAACTGAAGCTTTCTTT.

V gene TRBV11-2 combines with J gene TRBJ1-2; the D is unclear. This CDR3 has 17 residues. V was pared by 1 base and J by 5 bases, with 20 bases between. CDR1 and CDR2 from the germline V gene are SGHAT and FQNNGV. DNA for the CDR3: TGTGCCAGCAGCTTAGGAGGAATGGGCGGGCGGAGTTATGGCTACACCTTC. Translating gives CASSLGGMGGRSYGYTF.

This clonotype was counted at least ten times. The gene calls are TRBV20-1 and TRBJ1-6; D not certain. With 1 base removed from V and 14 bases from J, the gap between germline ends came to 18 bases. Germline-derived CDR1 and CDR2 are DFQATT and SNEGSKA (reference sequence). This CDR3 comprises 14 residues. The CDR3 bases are TGCAGTGCTAGAGGCCCCATTCCGGATCTGACCCTCCACTTT. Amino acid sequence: CSARGPIPDLTLHF.

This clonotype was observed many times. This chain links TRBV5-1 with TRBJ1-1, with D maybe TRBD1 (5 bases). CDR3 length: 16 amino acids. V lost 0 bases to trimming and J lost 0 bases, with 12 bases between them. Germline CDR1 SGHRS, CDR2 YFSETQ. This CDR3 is CASSLGGRSMNTEAFF. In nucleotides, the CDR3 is TGCGCCAGCAGCTTGGGGGGACGGAGCATGAACACTGAAGCTTTCTTT.

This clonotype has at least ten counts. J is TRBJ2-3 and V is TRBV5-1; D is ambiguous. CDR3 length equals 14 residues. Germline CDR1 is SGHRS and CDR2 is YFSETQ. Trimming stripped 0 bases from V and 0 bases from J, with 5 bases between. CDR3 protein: CASSLDRSTDTQYF. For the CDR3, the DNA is TGCGCCAGCAGCTTGGATCGGAGCACAGATACGCAGTATTTT.

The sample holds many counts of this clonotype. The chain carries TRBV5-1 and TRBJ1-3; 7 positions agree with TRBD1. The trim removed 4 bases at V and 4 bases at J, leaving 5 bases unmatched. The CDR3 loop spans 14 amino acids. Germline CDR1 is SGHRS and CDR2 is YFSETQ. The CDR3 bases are TGCGCCAGCAGCCAACGGGACAGCGGAAACACCATATATTTT. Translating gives CASSQRDSGNTIYF.

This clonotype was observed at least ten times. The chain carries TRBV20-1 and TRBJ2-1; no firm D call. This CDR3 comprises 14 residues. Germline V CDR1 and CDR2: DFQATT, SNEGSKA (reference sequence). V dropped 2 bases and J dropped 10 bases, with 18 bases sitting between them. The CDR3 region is CSARRFSKAEEQFF. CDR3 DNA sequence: TGCAGTGCTAGACGCTTCTCGAAGGCGGAGGAGCAGTTCTTC.

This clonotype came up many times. CDR3 sequence: CASSSRGGPGANVLTF. As DNA, the CDR3 is TGTGCCAGCAGTTCGAGGGGGGGGCCTGGGGCCAACGTCCTGACTTTC. The chain has TRBV12-3 or TRBV12-4 and TRBJ2-6; tentatively, D is TRBD2 (7 bases). This CDR3 region has 16 residues. Trimming pared 4 bases from V and 2 bases from J, leaving 12 bases between.

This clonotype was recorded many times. As DNA, the CDR3 is TGCAGCGTTGTGGGCAGTTCCTACGAGCAGTACTTC. This encodes CSVVGSSYEQYF. The genes are TRBV29-1 and TRBJ2-7, with no clear D. V was shortened by 4 bases and J by 1 base, with 8 bases between the two germline ends. Germline-derived CDR1 and CDR2 are SQVTM and ANQGSEA. This CDR3 is 12 amino acids long.

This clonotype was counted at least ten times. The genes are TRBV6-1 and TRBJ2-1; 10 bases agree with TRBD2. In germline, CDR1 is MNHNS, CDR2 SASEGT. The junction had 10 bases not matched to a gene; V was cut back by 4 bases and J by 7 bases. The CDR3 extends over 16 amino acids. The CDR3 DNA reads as TGTGCCAGCAGTGGAGACTCCAGCGGGGGGGTAAATGAGCAGTTCTTC. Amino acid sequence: CASSGDSSGGVNEQFF.

The chain's CDR3 is CASSPWTGKDGGYTF. The CDR3 nucleotides read TGCGCCAGCAGCCCTTGGACAGGGAAAGACGGCGGCTACACCTTC. V usage is TRBV5-1 and J usage is TRBJ1-2, with 8 bases identical to TRBD1. The CDR3 contains 15 residues. V was pared by 4 bases and J by 8 bases, with 13 bases of the junction left unmatched. Germline values: CDR1 SGHRS, CDR2 YFSETQ.

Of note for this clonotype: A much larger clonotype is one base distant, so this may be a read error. The DNA for the CDR3 is TGTGCCAGCAGCTTGGGAGCTAACAGTGAGCAGTTCTTC. Translated, it gives CASSLGANSEQFF. The J gene is TRBJ2-1, the V gene TRBV5-5; D gene uncertain. Germline V gives CDR1 SGHKS, CDR2 YYEKEE (reference sequence). This CDR3 is 13 amino acids long. The V gene lost 0 bases and the J gene lost 9 bases, with 10 bases spanning the gap.

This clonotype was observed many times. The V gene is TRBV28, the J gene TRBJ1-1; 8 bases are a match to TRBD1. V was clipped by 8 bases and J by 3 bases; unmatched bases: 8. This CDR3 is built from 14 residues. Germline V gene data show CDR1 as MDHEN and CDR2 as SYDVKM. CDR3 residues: CASSFDRGYTEAFF. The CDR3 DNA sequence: TGTGCCAGCTCCTTCGACAGGGGCTACACTGAAGCTTTCTTT. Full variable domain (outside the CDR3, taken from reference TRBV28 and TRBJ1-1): DVKVTQSSRYLVKRTGEKVFLECVQDMDHENMFWYRQDPGLGLRLIYFSYDVKMKEKGDIPEGYSVSREKKERFSLILESASTNQTSMYLCASSFDRGYTEAFFGQGTRLTVV.

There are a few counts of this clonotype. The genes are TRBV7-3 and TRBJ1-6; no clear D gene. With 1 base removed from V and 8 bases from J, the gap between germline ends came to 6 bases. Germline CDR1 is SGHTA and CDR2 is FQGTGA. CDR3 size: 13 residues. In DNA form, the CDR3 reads TGTGCCAGCAGCTTAAGGAGCGATTCACCCCTCCACTTT. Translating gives CASSLRSDSPLHF.